The T cell receptor beta chain described here comes from a study of T cell responses to AZD1222 COVID-19 vaccine. V gave up 2 bases and J gave up 7 bases, with 14 bases separating them. There are 15 residues in the CDR3. Germline V gene lookup returns CDR1 SGHTA and CDR2 FQGNSA. The protocol was immunoSEQ multiplex PCR, while the TCRdb copy is restricted to in-frame clones and leaves out a portion. The table lists around 130,000 clones, around 90% of them singletons. The sequencing here drew on peripheral blood, taken 28 days after the second AZD1222 dose. The chain has TRBV7-2 and TRBJ1-4, with D possibly TRBD1 on 5 matching bases. The sequence derives from an adult who received the AZD1222 COVID-19 vaccine. The CDR3 protein is CASSLQTRGGEKLFF. CDR3 DNA: TGTGCCAGCAGCTTACAGACAAGGGGTGGTGAAAAACTGTTTTTT.